A single sample gave rise to the 20 T cell receptor beta chains below, sequenced in a study of cytomegalovirus exposure and HLA in healthy donors. The assay was immunoSEQ multiplex PCR, and TCRdb's table has in-frame clones only and misses some. The sample holds about 130,000 clones; almost 90% are singletons and the top ten take approximately 1.5%. Sequenced: PBMCs. The source of these receptors is a man aged 25 to 40 in good health and CMV-seronegative.

The V and J genes are TRBV29-1 and TRBJ1-2, with D tentatively TRBD1 (5 bases). CDR1 and CDR2 from the germline V gene are SQVTM and ANQGSEA. Trimming pared 6 bases from V and 7 bases from J, leaving 12 bases between. This CDR3 comprises 11 residues. CDR3 sequence reads: CSVDRNGGYTF. The CDR3 nucleotides are TGCAGCGTCGACAGAAACGGTGGCTACACCTTC.

This chain joins TRBV5-1 and TRBJ2-4, with D possibly being TRBD1 (6 bases). V was clipped by 0 bases and J by 8 bases, with 27 bases between them. Germline loops: CDR1 SGHRS, CDR2 YFSETQ. The CDR3 is made up of 19 amino acids. The CDR3 reads CASSLAVPRSGQPKDIQYF. CDR3 in DNA: TGCGCCAGCAGCTTGGCCGTTCCACGTTCGGGACAACCGAAGGACATTCAGTACTTC. Variable domain in full (rest from reference TRBV5-1 and TRBJ2-4): KAGVTQTPRYLIKTRGQQVTLSCSPISGHRSVSWYQQTPGQGLQFLFEYFSETQRNKGNFPGRFSGRQFSNSRSEMNVSTLELGDSALYLCASSLAVPRSGQPKDIQYFGAGTRLSVL.

The CDR3 DNA sequence: TGTGCCAGCTCACCACCGCTACGACAGGGGGCAGGTCAGCCCCAGCATTTT. Protein sequence: CASSPPLRQGAGQPQHF. This chain joins TRBV18 and TRBJ1-5, with 10 bases lining up with TRBD1. V trimming: 0 bases; J trimming: 6 bases; junction bases outside the gene matches: 8. Looked up from germline, CDR1 is KGHSH and CDR2 is LQKENI. This CDR3 comprises 17 residues.

This rearrangement joins TRBV11-2 to TRBJ1-2; D is unresolved. The CDR3 consists of 13 residues. V dropped 1 base and J dropped 8 bases, with 11 bases sitting between them. The germline gives CDR1 SGHAT, CDR2 FQNNGV. The CDR3 region has the DNA TGTGCCAGCAGCTTAGCTGCGGTGAACGGCTACACCTTC. Translation: CASSLAAVNGYTF.

DNA for the CDR3: TGTCTCTCCGGGACAGGGGGCTTAGCCTATGGCTACACCTTC. This sequence encodes CLSGTGGLAYGYTF. V is TRBV19 and J is TRBJ1-2, with 12 bases matching TRBD1. The CDR3 runs to 14 residues. Per the germline V gene, CDR1 is LNHDA and CDR2 is SQIVND (reference sequence). The complete variable domain, with remaining parts taken from reference TRBV19 and TRBJ1-2, reads DGGITQSPKYLFRKEGQNVTLSCEQNLNHDAMYWYRQDPGQGLRLIYYSQIVNDFQKGDIAEGYSVSREKKESFPLTVTSAQKNPTAFYLCLSGTGGLAYGYTFGSGTRLTVV.

This chain links TRBV5-4 with TRBJ2-7, with 14 bases aligning to TRBD2. Trimming removed 4 bases from V and 7 bases from J; junction bases left unmatched: 10. Looked up from germline, CDR1 is SGHNT and CDR2 is YYREEE (reference sequence). The CDR3 has 16 residues. The CDR3 bases are TGTGCCAGCAGCATAAGACTAGCGGGAGGGCCGGATGAGCAGTACTTC. Protein product: CASSIRLAGGPDEQYF.

The DNA for the CDR3 is TGTGCCAGTAGGACAGACCCTGCCTATGGCTACACCTTC. This encodes CASRTDPAYGYTF. The chain is built from TRBV19 and TRBJ1-2; possibly TRBD1 for D (5 bases). The V gene's germline CDR1 is LNHDA and CDR2 SQIVND (reference sequence). Trimming left V 6 bases short and J 4 bases short, with 12 bases between. The CDR3 runs to 13 residues.

This chain links TRBV7-2 with TRBJ1-2; no clear D. The V and J ends lost 8 bases and 0 bases respectively, with 13 bases between them. Germline values: CDR1 SGHTA, CDR2 FQGNSA. The CDR3 runs 14 residues. The CDR3 coding sequence is TGTGCCAGCCGCGGTATAGGCTCTAACTATGGCTACACCTTC. This encodes CASRGIGSNYGYTF.

The CDR3 loop reads CASSLAGTDNSPLHF. For the CDR3, the DNA is TGTGCCAGCAGCTTAGCGGGGACAGATAATTCACCCCTCCACTTT. The gene calls are TRBV7-9 and TRBJ1-6, with TRBD1 identical over 7 bases. Per the germline V gene, CDR1 is SEHNR and CDR2 is FQNEAQ (reference sequence). The CDR3 runs to 15 residues. The J segment lost 5 bases and the V segment lost 0 bases, leaving 1 base of the junction unmatched.

The V gene is TRBV29-1, the J gene TRBJ1-2; perhaps TRBD1 as D (5 bases). Trimming removed 3 bases at V and 2 bases at J, with 10 bases between. The CDR3 totals 13 residues. Germline lookup yields CDR1 SQVTM and CDR2 ANQGSEA. The CDR3 region is CSVDGGSNYGYTF. CDR3 sequence (DNA): TGCAGCGTTGACGGGGGGTCCAACTATGGCTACACCTTC.

CDR3 loop: CASIQIGQGGTFF. CDR3 nucleotides: TGTGCCAGTATCCAAATAGGACAGGGCGGAACTTTCTTT. The genes are TRBV19 and TRBJ1-1, with 8 nucleotides matching TRBD1. This CDR3 comprises 13 residues. The germline V gene encodes CDR1 LNHDA and CDR2 SQIVND (reference sequence). With 7 bases clipped from V and 12 bases from J, the junction kept 13 bases outside the gene matches.

The chain joins TRBV11-2 to TRBJ2-7; no clear D gene. Germline assignment: CDR1 SGHAT and CDR2 FQNNGV. Trimming left V 1 base short and J 5 bases short, with 6 bases between. CDR3 length equals 12 residues. CDR3: CASSLVLDEQYF. CDR3 nucleotide sequence: TGTGCCAGCAGCTTAGTCTTAGACGAGCAGTACTTC.

The chain carries TRBV9 and TRBJ1-3, with D unresolved. Trimming left V 2 bases short and J 4 bases short, with 16 bases between. This CDR3 comprises 16 residues. Germline CDR1 SGDLS, CDR2 YYNGEE. CDR3 coding DNA: TGTGCCAGCAGCGTTAATAGGGAGAGTAAAGGAAACACCATATATTTT. Protein product: CASSVNRESKGNTIYF.

The V and J genes are TRBV5-8 and TRBJ2-3, with TRBD1 as a possible D gene (5 bases). The CDR3 is made up of 15 amino acids. V was cut by 4 bases and J by 4 bases, with 16 bases left in between. Germline V gives CDR1 SGHTS, CDR2 YDEGEE. CDR3 DNA sequence: TGTGCCAGCAGCCCAGGACATTTTCTTTCAGATACGCAGTATTTT. As protein: CASSPGHFLSDTQYF.

The CDR3: CASSFDRTFQPQHF. In nucleotides, the CDR3 is TGTGCCAGCAGTTTCGACAGAACCTTTCAGCCCCAGCATTTT. J is TRBJ1-5 and V is TRBV27; a weak D match, TRBD1 (5 bases). Deletions cut 3 bases from V and 6 bases from J, with 12 bases between. From germline, CDR1 is MNHEY and CDR2 SMNVEV (reference sequence). The CDR3 has 14 residues.

The rearrangement joins TRBV4-2 to TRBJ2-5; the match to TRBD2 covers 7 bases. CDR3 length: 13 residues. V gave up 1 base and J gave up 4 bases; unmatched junction bases: 0. CDR1 LGHNA and CDR2 YNFKEQ come from the germline V gene. As DNA, the CDR3 is TGTGCCAGCAGCCAAGGCGGGGGAGAGACCCAGTACTTC. Amino acids: CASSQGGGETQYF.

The V and J genes are TRBV6-4 and TRBJ2-6; TRBD1 is a possible D gene (5 bases). This CDR3 region has 16 residues. V was clipped by 6 bases and J by 4 bases, with 16 bases between them. The germline CDR1 and CDR2 sequences are MRHNA and SNTAGT. The CDR3 nucleotides read TGTGCCAGCAGCGCCCAGGGTGGCCTGGGGGCCAACGTCCTGACTTTC. Translating gives CASSAQGGLGANVLTF.

The V call is TRBV6-1, the J call TRBJ2-7; 10 positions agree with TRBD1. V trimming: 3 bases; J trimming: 3 bases; junction bases outside the gene matches: 2. Germline-derived CDR1 and CDR2 are MNHNS and SASEGT. This CDR3 has 14 amino acids. CDR3 loop: CASSETGGIYEQYF. The CDR3 bases are TGTGCCAGCAGTGAGACAGGGGGCATCTACGAGCAGTACTTC.

The chain employs TRBV6-1 and TRBJ1-2; 7 nucleotides align to TRBD1. V trimming: 3 bases; J trimming: 4 bases; junction bases outside the gene matches: 2. Germline CDR1 is MNHNS and CDR2 is SASEGT. There are 13 residues in the CDR3. CDR3 sequence reads: CASSDDRAYGYTF. CDR3 in DNA: TGTGCCAGCAGTGACGACAGGGCCTATGGCTACACCTTC.

CDR3 region: CASSSSSGANVLTF. CDR3 nucleotides: TGCGCCAGCAGCTCCTCCTCTGGGGCCAACGTCCTGACTTTC. The chain combines TRBV5-1 with TRBJ2-6, with no clear D. The germline V and J ends were trimmed by 3 bases and 0 bases, with 4 bases remaining between them. The germline V gene encodes CDR1 SGHRS and CDR2 YFSETQ. This CDR3 has 14 amino acids.